The 32 T cell receptor beta chains presented below share a single source sample, sequenced in a study of T cell responses to AZD1222 COVID-19 vaccine. TCRdb's table, derived via immunoSEQ multiplex PCR, lists solely in-frame clones and lacks some. The table has 70,000 to 80,000 clones, around 86% seen once. The starting material was peripheral blood, obtained on day 0 of AZD1222 vaccination. Every receptor here comes from an adult in good health.

V and J are TRBV5-1 and TRBJ1-2; a weak D match, TRBD1 (5 bases). V was shortened by 5 bases and J by 6 bases, with 14 bases between the two germline ends. CDR1 is SGHRS, CDR2 YFSETQ, per germline. CDR3 size: 13 residues. The CDR3, as DNA: TGCGCCAGCAGTCCGGGAGGGGTTGATGGCTACACCTTC. Translation: CASSPGGVDGYTF.

The CDR3 region has the DNA TGTGCCACCACCCCCGGGCTCAATCAGCCCCAGCATTTT. Translated, it gives CATTPGLNQPQHF. This rearrangement joins TRBV15 to TRBJ1-5; no firm D call. Trimming shortened V by 7 bases and J by 3 bases, and 10 bases separated the two germline ends. The V gene's germline CDR1 is LNHNV and CDR2 YYDKDF (reference sequence). The length of the CDR3 is 13 residues.

The chain recombines TRBV9 with TRBJ2-1, with 9 bases aligning to TRBD2. Germline V CDR1 and CDR2: SGDLS, YYNGEE. This CDR3 spans 13 amino acids. V shed 2 bases, J shed 7 bases, and the junction held 1 base outside the gene matches. DNA of the CDR3: TGTGCCAGCAGCGTTAGCGGGGGAAATGAGCAGTTCTTC. Translating gives CASSVSGGNEQFF. Full variable domain (rest looked up from reference TRBV9 and TRBJ2-1): DSGVTQTPKHLITATGQRVTLRCSPRSGDLSVYWYQQSLDQGLQFLIQYYNGEERAKGNILERFSAQQFPDLHSELNLSSLELGDSALYFCASSVSGGNEQFFGPGTRLTVL.

V is TRBV5-4 and J is TRBJ2-5; 11 bases line up with TRBD2. There are 15 residues in the CDR3. V dropped 4 bases and J dropped 2; count of bases not matched to a gene: 4. CDR1 and CDR2 from the germline V gene are SGHNT and YYREEE (reference sequence). CDR3 DNA sequence: TGTGCCAGCAGCCCGCTAGCGGGGGGACAAGAGACCCAGTACTTC. Amino acid sequence: CASSPLAGGQETQYF.

The chain joins TRBV18 to TRBJ1-5; D is uncertain. The CDR3 length is 16 residues. Trimming took off 2 bases at V and 0 bases at J, with 11 bases between the two ends. In germline, CDR1 is KGHSH, CDR2 LQKENI. CDR3 sequence reads: CASSPRPAASNQPQHF. The CDR3 DNA reads as TGTGCCAGCTCACCAAGGCCAGCTGCTAGCAATCAGCCCCAGCATTTT.

This clone showed up just once. This rearrangement joins TRBV5-1 to TRBJ1-5; the D is unclear. V gave up 0 bases and J gave up 5 bases, with 3 bases separating them. The CDR3 extends over 12 amino acids. In germline, CDR1 is SGHRS, CDR2 YFSETQ. DNA for the CDR3: TGCGCCAGCAGCTTGGATGATCAGCCCCAGCATTTT. Its protein is CASSLDDQPQHF. The variable domain in full, completed from reference TRBV5-1 and TRBJ1-5, reads KAGVTQTPRYLIKTRGQQVTLSCSPISGHRSVSWYQQTPGQGLQFLFEYFSETQRNKGNFPGRFSGRQFSNSRSEMNVSTLELGDSALYLCASSLDDQPQHFGDGTRLSIL.

The chain joins TRBV29-1 to TRBJ2-1; 7 bases match TRBD2. The CDR3 totals 16 residues. Germline V gives CDR1 SQVTM, CDR2 ANQGSEA. V dropped 7 bases and J dropped 0; count of bases not matched to a gene: 12. The DNA for the CDR3 is TGCAGCGCCGAAGCGGGGAGGGAGACCTCCTACAATGAGCAGTTCTTC. It yields the protein CSAEAGRETSYNEQFF.

The V and J genes are TRBV2 and TRBJ1-1; weak D call: TRBD1 (6 bases). Trimming took off 5 bases at V and 4 bases at J, with 23 bases between the two ends. Germline loops: CDR1 SNHLY, CDR2 FYNNEI. The CDR3 consists of 17 residues. CDR3 protein: CASSQPYPRGEGTEAFF. In DNA, the CDR3 is TGTGCCAGCAGTCAACCTTACCCCAGGGGCGAGGGCACTGAAGCTTTCTTT. Drawing the rest from reference TRBV2 and TRBJ1-1, the complete variable domain is EPEVTQTPSHQVTQMGQEVILRCVPISNHLYFYWYRQILGQKVEFLVSFYNNEISEKSEIFDDQFSVERPDGSNFTLKIRSTKLEDSAMYFCASSQPYPRGEGTEAFFGQGTRLTVV.

This clone was counted between two and nine times. The rearrangement links TRBV10-3 to TRBJ2-3; D is perhaps TRBD1 or TRBD2 (5 bases each). CDR3 length: 15 amino acids. Germline V gives CDR1 ENHRY, CDR2 SYGVKD. With 3 bases removed from V and 0 bases from J, the gap between germline ends came to 10 bases. This chain's CDR3 is CAISDGTSSTDTQYF. The CDR3, as DNA: TGTGCCATCAGTGATGGGACGTCTAGCACAGATACGCAGTATTTT.

The rearrangement links TRBV5-6 to TRBJ1-5, with 10 bases lining up with TRBD1. There are 14 residues in the CDR3. Germline V gives CDR1 SGHDT, CDR2 YYEEEE. Trimming removed 6 bases from V and 5 bases from J; junction bases left unmatched: 5. CDR3 loop: CASKSGTGDQPQHF. The DNA of the CDR3 is TGTGCCAGCAAGTCCGGGACAGGGGATCAGCCCCAGCATTTT.

The rearrangement links TRBV4-3 to TRBJ2-7; 10 nucleotides line up with TRBD1. The CDR3 is 15 residues long. In germline, CDR1 is LGHNA, CDR2 YSLEER. With V trimmed by 1 base and J by 2 bases, 2 bases remained unmatched. CDR3 DNA sequence: TGCGCCAGCAGCCAAGGGACAGGGGGAACCTACGAGCAGTACTTC. It is translated as CASSQGTGGTYEQYF.

This sequence joins TRBV27 and TRBJ1-2; TRBD1 might be the D (5 bases). Trimming left V 7 bases short and J 4 bases short, with 19 bases between. CDR3 length equals 15 residues. Germline V lookup: CDR1 MNHEY, CDR2 SMNVEV (reference sequence). CDR3 in amino acids: CASTPNRTPIYGYTF. CDR3 DNA sequence: TGTGCCAGCACCCCTAACAGGACGCCCATCTATGGCTACACCTTC.

The chain joins TRBV12-5 to TRBJ1-1; tentatively, D is TRBD1 (6 bases). V gave up 6 bases and J gave up 0 bases, with 14 bases separating them. Germline CDR1 and CDR2: LGHNT and FRNRAP. The CDR3 contains 15 residues. Written as DNA, the CDR3 is TGTGCTAGTGGCCGGACAGCAAGTTTGAACACTGAAGCTTTCTTT. Translation gives CASGRTASLNTEAFF.

The genes are TRBV9 and TRBJ1-5; 10 bases map to TRBD1. CDR3 length equals 15 residues. V trimming: 3 bases; J trimming: 5 bases; junction bases outside the gene matches: 5. Germline assignment: CDR1 SGDLS and CDR2 YYNGEE. CDR3 sequence reads: CASSGGTGEDQPQHF. The CDR3, as DNA: TGTGCCAGCAGCGGCGGGACAGGGGAGGATCAGCCCCAGCATTTT.

The chain is built from TRBV4-3 and TRBJ2-1; D may be TRBD1 (6 bases). CDR3 length equals 17 residues. The ends were cut back, 2 bases at V and 5 bases at J, with 19 bases in the middle. Per germline, CDR1 LGHNA and CDR2 YSLEER. CDR3 residues: CASSQRIGTNRDNEQFF. The CDR3 DNA reads TGCGCCAGCAGCCAACGAATCGGGACAAACAGGGACAATGAGCAGTTCTTC.

This clone occurred once. The CDR3 coding sequence is TGTGCTAGTGGTTTGCGGCAGAACACTGAAGCTTTCTTT. Translating it yields CASGLRQNTEAFF. The chain uses TRBV12-5 and TRBJ1-1; D unclear. This CDR3 spans 13 amino acids. The V and J ends lost 2 bases and 1 base respectively, with 5 bases between them. The germline V gene encodes CDR1 LGHNT and CDR2 FRNRAP.

This rearrangement joins TRBV4-2 to TRBJ1-4, with unresolved D. Trimming pared 1 base from V and 0 bases from J, leaving 9 bases between. The CDR3 has 16 residues. Germline values: CDR1 LGHNA, CDR2 YNFKEQ. CDR3 region: CASSQAQTATNEKLFF. CDR3 in DNA: TGTGCCAGCAGCCAAGCCCAGACGGCAACTAATGAAAAACTGTTTTTT.

The chain employs TRBV6-5 and TRBJ2-1; a weak D match, TRBD1 (5 bases). Trimming removed 2 bases at V and 2 bases at J, with 10 bases between. Germline V gene lookup returns CDR1 MNHEY and CDR2 SVGAGI. This CDR3 contains 15 residues. This chain's CDR3 is CASSYGAGTYNEQFF. The DNA for the CDR3 is TGTGCCAGCAGTTACGGGGCAGGAACCTACAATGAGCAGTTCTTC.

The rearrangement uses TRBV7-2 and TRBJ2-5; D perhaps matches TRBD1 (7 bases). The CDR3 has 16 amino acids. V was cut by 3 bases and J by 4 bases, with 18 bases left in between. Germline CDR1 is SGHTA and CDR2 is FQGNSA. In DNA, the CDR3 is TGTGCCAGCAGCTTCACTCCAGGGGGAGGCGGAGAGACCCAGTACTTC. It encodes CASSFTPGGGGETQYF.

The chain combines TRBV30 with TRBJ1-4, with TRBD1 identical over 12 bases. Trimming at V came to 0 bases and at J to 7 bases, leaving 6 bases not matched to a gene. Germline V gene lookup returns CDR1 GTSNPN and CDR2 SVGIG (reference sequence). The CDR3 loop spans 16 amino acids. The CDR3 bases are TGTGCCTGGAGTGTACGGGGACAGGGGGCGGGTGAAAAACTGTTTTTT. Encoded protein: CAWSVRGQGAGEKLFF. Based on the CDR3 plus reference TRBV30 and TRBJ1-4, the full variable domain is SQTIHQWPATLVQPVGSPLSLECTVEGTSNPNLYWYRQAAGRGLQLLFYSVGIGQISSEVPQNLSASRPQDRQFILSSKKLLLSDSGFYLCAWSVRGQGAGEKLFFGSGTQLSVL.

The V call is TRBV29-1, the J call TRBJ2-2; D possibly corresponds to TRBD2 (5 bases). CDR3 length: 12 amino acids. Trimming took off 4 bases at V and 5 bases at J, with 8 bases between the two ends. Germline V gives CDR1 SQVTM, CDR2 ANQGSEA. The CDR3 reads CSVASGTGELFF. CDR3 coding DNA: TGCAGCGTTGCGTCGGGGACCGGGGAGCTGTTTTTT.

This clone was recorded a few times. The chain links TRBV5-8 to TRBJ1-5, with D possibly being TRBD1 (5 bases). The CDR3 has 15 residues. Trimming left V 7 bases short and J 4 bases short, with 18 bases between. Germline CDR1 SGHTS, CDR2 YDEGEE. The CDR3, as DNA: TGTGCCAGCTCCTCCGGGACCATCACTAATCAGCCCCAGCATTTT. It codes for CASSSGTITNQPQHF.

The chain carries TRBV5-6 and TRBJ1-1, with a tentative D call TRBD1 (5 bases). This CDR3 is built from 16 residues. V was trimmed by 0 bases and J by 4 bases, leaving 16 bases between them. The germline V gene encodes CDR1 SGHDT and CDR2 YYEEEE. CDR3 DNA: TGTGCCAGCAGCTTGGCCGCTGGGGGTGGAGGCACTGAAGCTTTCTTT. Translation gives CASSLAAGGGGTEAFF.

CDR3 sequence reads: CASLEVMNTEAFF. CDR3 sequence (DNA): TGTGCCAGCCTCGAGGTGATGAACACTGAAGCTTTCTTT. The V and J genes are TRBV6-5 and TRBJ1-1; D call uncertain. Per the germline V gene, CDR1 is MNHEY and CDR2 is SVGAGI. This CDR3 comprises 13 residues. Trimming took off 8 bases at V and 0 bases at J, with 10 bases between the two ends.

The gene calls are TRBV18 and TRBJ1-1; tentatively, D is TRBD1 (5 bases). The V end was cut by 6 bases, the J end by 0 bases, with 20 bases between. This CDR3 has 17 amino acids. The V gene's germline CDR1 is KGHSH and CDR2 LQKENI. The CDR3: CASSRGAAGLLNTEAFF. The CDR3 DNA reads TGTGCCAGCTCCCGCGGGGCAGCCGGGCTCCTGAACACTGAAGCTTTCTTT.

The chain links TRBV4-3 to TRBJ1-3; possibly TRBD1 for D (5 bases). V was trimmed by 3 bases and J by 4 bases, leaving 13 bases between them. Germline loops: CDR1 LGHNA, CDR2 YSLEER. This CDR3 spans 15 amino acids. The CDR3 nucleotides read TGCGCCAGCAGCCATGCCGGGACTTCCGGAAACACCATATATTTT. Encoded protein: CASSHAGTSGNTIYF.

The chain joins TRBV20-1 to TRBJ1-4; a weak D match, TRBD1 (5 bases). Germline V gene sequence: CDR1 DFQATT, CDR2 SNEGSKA (reference sequence). Trimming shortened V by 3 bases and J by 8 bases, and 13 bases separated the two germline ends. There are 13 residues in the CDR3. The CDR3 nucleotides read TGCAGTGCTAGTAGTAAGGGGTCGGAAAAACTGTTTTTT. It is translated as CSASSKGSEKLFF.

Regarding this clone: Other DNA sequences from this sample encode an identical CDR3 as well. CDR3 DNA sequence: TGCGCCAGCAGCCAAGGACAGGGAAGCTACGAGCAGTACTTC. It codes for CASSQGQGSYEQYF. J is TRBJ2-7 and V is TRBV4-1, with 7 bases that match TRBD1. V gave up 1 base and J gave up 3 bases; unmatched junction bases: 3. Germline values: CDR1 MGHRA, CDR2 YSYEKL. The CDR3 consists of 14 residues.

The V call is TRBV2, the J call TRBJ2-7; D tentatively fits TRBD1 or TRBD2 (5 bases each). Trimming took 4 bases from V and 6 from J, leaving 13 bases between them. This CDR3 has 13 residues. Germline CDR1 and CDR2: SNHLY and FYNNEI. The CDR3 loop is CASSVEGHTEQYF. CDR3 nucleotides: TGTGCCAGCAGTGTTGAGGGGCACACCGAGCAGTACTTC.

The rearrangement joins TRBV6-1 to TRBJ2-7; D gene unclear. The germline V gene encodes CDR1 MNHNS and CDR2 SASEGT. There are 15 residues in the CDR3. Trimming took 2 bases from V and 4 from J, leaving 15 bases between them. In DNA, the CDR3 is TGTGCCAGCAGTGAAAGGGATGGGCAAATATACGAGCAGTACTTC. Protein sequence: CASSERDGQIYEQYF.

This clone was seen once. The CDR3 protein is CASSFGGPVVGYTF. The CDR3 DNA is TGTGCCAGCAGCTTCGGGGGGCCTGTTGTTGGCTACACCTTC. The genes are TRBV7-8 and TRBJ1-2; D is perhaps TRBD1 (6 bases). Trimming cost V 3 bases and J 7 bases, with 15 bases left between them. The CDR3 spans 14 residues. Germline V lookup: CDR1 SGHVS, CDR2 FQNEAQ.

This clone has just a few counts. This sequence joins TRBV5-1 and TRBJ2-5; D possibly matches TRBD1 or TRBD2 (5 bases each). CDR3 length: 13 residues. Looked up from germline, CDR1 is SGHRS and CDR2 is YFSETQ. V lost 0 bases and J 5 bases, leaving 8 bases between the germline ends. DNA of the CDR3: TGCGCCAGCAGCTTGGGCTGGGGGGAGACCCAGTACTTC. It translates to CASSLGWGETQYF.